The sequence of this T cell receptor (beta chain) was determined in a study of cytomegalovirus exposure and HLA in healthy donors. The PCR was carried out with 60 Vbeta primers and 13 Jbeta primers. Authors' methods: An analysis performed later counted roughly 80 million unique TCR beta chains (roughly 10 million of them shared). The table came from immunoSEQ multiplex PCR; TCRdb's copy has only in-frame clones and leaves some out. V, J and clone size were drawn from that table, and D and trimming were deduced from the DNA. The sample shows 89,000 or so clones, around 74% of them seen only once. Study outcomes and limitations: Per a later analysis, roughly 17,000 TCR beta sequences showed association with HLA alleles at 0.05 false discovery rate. An analysis was carried out at a later point. It showed that HLA-associated TCR beta chains were more clonally expanded than equally common non-associated chains.

Germline CDR1 and CDR2: LNHDA and SQIVND (reference sequence). The CDR3 has 11 amino acids. The germline V and J ends were trimmed by 7 bases and 8 bases, with 11 bases remaining between them. Concerning this clone itself: The antigen is unknown.

Source material: PBMCs. The J gene is TRBJ1-1, the V gene TRBV19; weak D call: TRBD1 (5 bases). This TCR came from a boy between 5 and 17 years old in good health and CMV-seronegative. CDR3 bases: TGTGCCAGTACCCAAGGGGAAGAAGCTTTCTTT. Translated, it gives CASTQGEEAFF.